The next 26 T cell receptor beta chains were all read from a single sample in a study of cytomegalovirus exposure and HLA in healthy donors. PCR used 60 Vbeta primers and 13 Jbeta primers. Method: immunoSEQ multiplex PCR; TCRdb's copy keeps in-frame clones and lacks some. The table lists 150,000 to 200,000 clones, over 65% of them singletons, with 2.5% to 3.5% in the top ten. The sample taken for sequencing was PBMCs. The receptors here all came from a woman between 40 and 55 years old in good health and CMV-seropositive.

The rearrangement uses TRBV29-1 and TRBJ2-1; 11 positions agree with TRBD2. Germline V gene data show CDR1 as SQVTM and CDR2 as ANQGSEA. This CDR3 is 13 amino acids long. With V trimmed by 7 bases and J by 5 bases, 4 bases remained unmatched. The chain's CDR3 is CSAGTSGDNEQFF. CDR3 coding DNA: TGCAGCGCCGGGACTAGCGGTGACAATGAGCAGTTCTTC.

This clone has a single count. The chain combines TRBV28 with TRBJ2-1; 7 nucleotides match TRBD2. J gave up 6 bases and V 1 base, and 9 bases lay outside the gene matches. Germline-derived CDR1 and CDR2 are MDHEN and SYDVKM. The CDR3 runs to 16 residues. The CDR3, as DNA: TGTGCCAGCAGTTTATCGGCTAGCGGTCTGGTCAATGAGCAGTTCTTC. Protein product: CASSLSASGLVNEQFF.

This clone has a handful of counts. The CDR3 here is CAISEDLGAQFGNTIYF. As DNA, the CDR3 is TGTGCCATCAGTGAGGATTTAGGGGCGCAGTTTGGAAACACCATATATTTT. The rearrangement uses TRBV10-3 and TRBJ1-3, with D perhaps matching TRBD1 (5 bases). V was pared by 2 bases and J by 3 bases, with 17 bases between. CDR1 ENHRY and CDR2 SYGVKD come from the germline V gene. CDR3 length: 17 amino acids.

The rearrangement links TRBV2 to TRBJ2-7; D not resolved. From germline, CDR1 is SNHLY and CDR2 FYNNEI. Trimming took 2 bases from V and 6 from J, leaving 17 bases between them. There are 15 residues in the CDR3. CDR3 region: CASSEKSAGQFEQYF. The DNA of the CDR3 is TGTGCCAGCAGTGAAAAGTCGGCAGGCCAGTTCGAGCAGTACTTC.

The CDR3 DNA reads as TGTGCCAGCTCACCAACGACAGGGGACGGCTACACCTTC. Protein: CASSPTTGDGYTF. The chain couples TRBV18 to TRBJ1-2; 8 nucleotides line up with TRBD1. Trimming at V came to 2 bases and at J to 8 bases, leaving 4 bases not matched to a gene. The CDR3 covers 13 residues. The V gene's germline CDR1 is KGHSH and CDR2 LQKENI.

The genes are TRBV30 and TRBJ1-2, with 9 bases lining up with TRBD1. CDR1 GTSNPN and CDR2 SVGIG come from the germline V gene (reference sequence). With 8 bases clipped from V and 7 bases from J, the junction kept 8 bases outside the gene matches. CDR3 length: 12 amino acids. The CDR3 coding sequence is TGTGCCGAGGCGGACAGGGGAACTGGCTACACCTTC. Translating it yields CAEADRGTGYTF.

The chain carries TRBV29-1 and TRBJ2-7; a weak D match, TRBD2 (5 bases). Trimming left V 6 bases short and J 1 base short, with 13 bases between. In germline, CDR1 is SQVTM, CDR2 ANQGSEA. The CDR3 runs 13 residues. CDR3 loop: CSVGDNISYEQYF. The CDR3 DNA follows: TGCAGCGTGGGAGACAACATTTCCTACGAGCAGTACTTC.

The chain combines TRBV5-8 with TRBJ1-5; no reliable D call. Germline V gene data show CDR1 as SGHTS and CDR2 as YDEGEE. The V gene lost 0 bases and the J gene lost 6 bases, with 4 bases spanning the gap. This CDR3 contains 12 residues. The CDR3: CASSLGVQPQHF. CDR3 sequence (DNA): TGTGCCAGCAGCTTGGGCGTTCAGCCCCAGCATTTT.

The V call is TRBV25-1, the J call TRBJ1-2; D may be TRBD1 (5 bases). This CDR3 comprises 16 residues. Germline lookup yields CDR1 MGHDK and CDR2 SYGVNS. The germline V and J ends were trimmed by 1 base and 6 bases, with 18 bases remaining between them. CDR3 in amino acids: CASSEFSGRVGHGYTF. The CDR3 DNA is TGTGCCAGCAGTGAATTTAGTGGCAGGGTGGGCCATGGCTACACCTTC.

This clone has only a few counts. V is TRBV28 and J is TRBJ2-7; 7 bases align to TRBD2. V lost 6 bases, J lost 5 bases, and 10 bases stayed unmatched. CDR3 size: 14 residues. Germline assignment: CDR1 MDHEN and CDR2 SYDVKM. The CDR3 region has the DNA TGTGCCAGCAGGCTTTCGACTAGCCTTCACGAGCAGTACTTC. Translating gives CASRLSTSLHEQYF.

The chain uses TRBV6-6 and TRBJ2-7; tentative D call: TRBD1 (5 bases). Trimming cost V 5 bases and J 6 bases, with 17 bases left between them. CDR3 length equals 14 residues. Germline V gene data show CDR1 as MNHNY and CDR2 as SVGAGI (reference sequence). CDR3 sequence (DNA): TGTGCCAGCAGTCCCGGGCAGGGCTTTTCCGAGCAGTACTTC. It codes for CASSPGQGFSEQYF.

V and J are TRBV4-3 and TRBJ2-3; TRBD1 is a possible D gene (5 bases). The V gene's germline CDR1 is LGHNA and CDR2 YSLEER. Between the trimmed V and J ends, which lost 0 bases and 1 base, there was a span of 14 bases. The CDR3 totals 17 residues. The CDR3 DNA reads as TGCGCCAGCAGCCAAGATTCAGGGAACACGGGCACAGATACGCAGTATTTT. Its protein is CASSQDSGNTGTDTQYF.

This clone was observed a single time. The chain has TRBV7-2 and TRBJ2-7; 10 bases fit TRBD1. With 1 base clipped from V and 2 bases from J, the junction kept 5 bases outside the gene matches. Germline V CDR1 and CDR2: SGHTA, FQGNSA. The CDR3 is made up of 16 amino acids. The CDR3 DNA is TGTGCCAGCAGCTTAGTGGGACAGGGGTTTCCCTACGAGCAGTACTTC. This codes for CASSLVGQGFPYEQYF.

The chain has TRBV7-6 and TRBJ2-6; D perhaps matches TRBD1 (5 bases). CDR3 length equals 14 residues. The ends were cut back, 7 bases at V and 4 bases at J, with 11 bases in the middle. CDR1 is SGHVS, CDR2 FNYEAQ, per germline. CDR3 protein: CASIDSSGANVLTF. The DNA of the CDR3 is TGTGCCAGCATCGACAGTTCCGGGGCCAACGTCCTGACTTTC.

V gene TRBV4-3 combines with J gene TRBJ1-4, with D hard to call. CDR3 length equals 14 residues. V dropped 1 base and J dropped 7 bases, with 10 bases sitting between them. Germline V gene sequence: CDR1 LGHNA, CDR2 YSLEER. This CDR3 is CASSQVRGIEKLFF. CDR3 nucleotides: TGCGCCAGCAGCCAAGTGCGGGGTATTGAAAAACTGTTTTTT.

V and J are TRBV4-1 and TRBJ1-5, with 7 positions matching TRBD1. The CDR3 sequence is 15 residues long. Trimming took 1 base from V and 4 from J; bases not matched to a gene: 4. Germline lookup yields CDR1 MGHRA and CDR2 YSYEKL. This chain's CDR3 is CASSQVQQGNQPQHF. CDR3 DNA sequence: TGCGCCAGCAGCCAAGTGCAACAGGGGAATCAGCCCCAGCATTTT.

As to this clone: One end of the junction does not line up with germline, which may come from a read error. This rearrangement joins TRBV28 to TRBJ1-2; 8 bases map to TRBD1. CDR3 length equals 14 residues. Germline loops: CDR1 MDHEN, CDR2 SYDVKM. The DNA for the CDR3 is TGTGCCAGCAGTCTTACAGGGGGGAACTATGGCTACCCCTTC. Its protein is CASSLTGGNYGYPF.

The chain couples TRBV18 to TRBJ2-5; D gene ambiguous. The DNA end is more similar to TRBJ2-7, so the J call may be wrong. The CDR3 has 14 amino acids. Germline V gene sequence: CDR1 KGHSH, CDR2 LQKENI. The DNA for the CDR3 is TGTGCCAGCTCACCTAGTCGCCAAGTCTACGAGCAGTACTTC. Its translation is CASSPSRQVYEQYF.

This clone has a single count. CDR3 nucleotides: TGCAGTGGGACTCAGGGACTCGAGCAGTTCTTC. It specifies CSGTQGLEQFF. This chain joins TRBV20-1 and TRBJ2-1; D perhaps matches TRBD2 (6 bases). Germline CDR1 and CDR2: DFQATT and SNEGSKA (reference sequence). V dropped 7 bases and J dropped 10 bases, with 14 bases sitting between them. This CDR3 contains 11 residues.

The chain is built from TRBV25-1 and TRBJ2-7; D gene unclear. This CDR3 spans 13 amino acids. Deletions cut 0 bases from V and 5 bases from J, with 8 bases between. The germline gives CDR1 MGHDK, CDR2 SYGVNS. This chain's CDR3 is CASSEYFTDEQYF. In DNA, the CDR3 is TGTGCCAGCAGTGAATATTTTACGGACGAGCAGTACTTC.

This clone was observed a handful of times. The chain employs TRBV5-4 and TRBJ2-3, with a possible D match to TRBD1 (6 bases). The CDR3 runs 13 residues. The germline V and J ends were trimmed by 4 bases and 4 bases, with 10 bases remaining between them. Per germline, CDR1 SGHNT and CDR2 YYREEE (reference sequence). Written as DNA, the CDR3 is TGTGCCAGCAGCCGATCAGGGGCAGATACGCAGTATTTT. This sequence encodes CASSRSGADTQYF.

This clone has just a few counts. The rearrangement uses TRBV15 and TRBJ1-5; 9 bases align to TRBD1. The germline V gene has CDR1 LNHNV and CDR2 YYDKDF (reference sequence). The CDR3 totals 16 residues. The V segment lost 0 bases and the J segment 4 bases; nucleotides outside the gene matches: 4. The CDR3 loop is CATSRDGTGRNQPQHF. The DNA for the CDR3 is TGTGCCACCAGCAGAGATGGGACAGGGAGAAATCAGCCCCAGCATTTT.

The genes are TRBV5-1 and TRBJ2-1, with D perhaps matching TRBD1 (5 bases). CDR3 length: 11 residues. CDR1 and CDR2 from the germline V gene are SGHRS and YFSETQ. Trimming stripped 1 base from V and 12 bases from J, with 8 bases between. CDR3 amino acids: CASSLNQGQFF. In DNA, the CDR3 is TGCGCCAGCAGCTTGAACCAGGGGCAGTTCTTC.

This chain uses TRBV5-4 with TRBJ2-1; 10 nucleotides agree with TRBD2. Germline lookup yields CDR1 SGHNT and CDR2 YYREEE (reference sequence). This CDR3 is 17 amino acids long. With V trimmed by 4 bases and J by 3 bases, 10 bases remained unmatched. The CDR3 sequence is CASSLGLADSLYNEQFF. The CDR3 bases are TGTGCCAGCAGCCTCGGACTAGCGGATTCGCTCTACAATGAGCAGTTCTTC. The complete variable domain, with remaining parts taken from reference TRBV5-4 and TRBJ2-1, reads ETGVTQSPTHLIKTRGQQVTLRCSSQSGHNTVSWYQQALGQGPQFIFQYYREEENGRGNFPPRFSGLQFPNYSSELNVNALELDDSALYLCASSLGLADSLYNEQFFGPGTRLTVL.

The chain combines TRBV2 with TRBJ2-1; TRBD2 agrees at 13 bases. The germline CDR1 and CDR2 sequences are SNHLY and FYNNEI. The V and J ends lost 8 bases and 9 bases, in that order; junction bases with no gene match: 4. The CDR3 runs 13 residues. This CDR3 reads CASGLAGASEQFF. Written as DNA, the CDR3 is TGTGCCAGCGGACTAGCGGGAGCAAGTGAGCAGTTCTTC.

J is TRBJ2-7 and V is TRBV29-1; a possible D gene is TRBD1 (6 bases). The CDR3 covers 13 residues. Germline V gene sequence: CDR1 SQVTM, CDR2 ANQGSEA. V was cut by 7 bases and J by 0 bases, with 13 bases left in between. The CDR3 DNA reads TGCAGCGCGAGAACAGGGCCCTCCTACGAGCAGTACTTC. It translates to CSARTGPSYEQYF.